Below are 20 T cell receptor beta chains sequenced from a single sample in a study of CXCR3-negative and CXCR3-positive naive CD8 T cells. Whole-study findings and limits: Relative to CXCR3-negative naive cells, CXCR3-positive naive cells had more hydrophobic TRB CDR3s.

In preparing the TRB cDNA libraries, 5' RACE with UMI labels was used. TCRdb re-called the 5' RACE reads and shows each CDR3 protein once, DNA omitted. This table holds under 150,000 distinct CDR3 sequences. For these receptors, no antigen is known. Material: naive CXCR3+ CD8+ T cells from blood. Subset described: CD45RO-CCR7+CD27+CD95- naive CD8+ T cells expressing CXCR3 (TNR3+). Receptors originate from a human donor in good health. Some clones in this sample may be carry-over from other donors' samples.

The chain links TRBV2 to TRBJ2-1; TCRdb's D call of TRBD2 is untestable without DNA. The germline CDR1 and CDR2 sequences are SNHLY and FYNNEI. The CDR3 covers 17 residues. CDR3 amino acids: CASSEAASPSVGSEQFF.

The rearrangement joins TRBV5-1 to TRBJ2-1; the D call from TCRdb, TRBD1, cannot be confirmed without DNA. Germline loops: CDR1 SGHRS, CDR2 YFSETQ. The CDR3 has 13 residues. CDR3 sequence: CASRTLQGVEQFF.

The chain employs TRBV28 and TRBJ2-7. The CDR3 loop spans 11 amino acids. Looked up from germline, CDR1 is MDHEN and CDR2 is SYDVKM. CDR3 loop: CASSWRYEQYF.

The rearrangement joins TRBV4-3 to TRBJ2-7; no DNA is available, so the TRBD2 call from TCRdb remains unchecked. CDR3 size: 15 residues. Germline CDR1 and CDR2: LGHNA and YSLEER. The CDR3 protein is CASGLDRDLLYEQYF.

The chain couples TRBV5-1 to TRBJ2-7. The CDR3 extends over 14 amino acids. CDR1 and CDR2 (germline): SGHRS, YFSETQ. CDR3 amino acids: CASSLRTESYEQYF.

The chain is built from TRBV28 and TRBJ2-2; absent DNA, TCRdb's TRBD2 call cannot be checked. Germline V CDR1 and CDR2: MDHEN, SYDVKM. CDR3 length: 14 amino acids. The CDR3: CASKGLANTGKLFF. Using reference TRBV28 and TRBJ2-2 for the parts outside the CDR3, the full variable domain is DVKVTQSSRYLVKRTGEKVFLECVQDMDHENMFWYRQDPGLGLRLIYFSYDVKMKEKGDIPEGYSVSREKKERFSLILESASTNQTSMYLCASKGLANTGKLFFGEGSRLTVL.

Here the CDR3 reads CASSWGGPGNEQFF. The gene calls are TRBV6-5 and TRBJ2-1; the TCRdb call, TRBD1, lacks DNA for checking. Germline values: CDR1 MNHEY, CDR2 SVGAGI. This CDR3 has 14 amino acids.

The rearrangement joins TRBV16 to TRBJ1-2; TCRdb picks TRBD1, but there is no DNA to check that call. This CDR3 region has 12 residues. CDR1 is KGHSY and CDR2 is FQNENV in the germline V gene. The chain's CDR3 is CASSGQGHGYTF.

This chain joins TRBV29-1 and TRBJ2-5; TCRdb indicates TRBD2, and absent DNA this call remains unverified. The germline V gene has CDR1 SQVTM and CDR2 ANQGSEA. CDR3 length equals 13 residues. The CDR3 is CSAVTSGGETQYF.

This chain uses TRBV11-2 with TRBJ2-1; TCRdb indicates TRBD2, and absent DNA this call remains unverified. Germline V gene data show CDR1 as SGHAT and CDR2 as FQNNGV. The length of the CDR3 is 16 residues. CDR3: CASSPGLAGGPGEQFF.

This chain connects TRBV20-1 to TRBJ2-7; without DNA, the TCRdb call of TRBD2 cannot be checked. The length of the CDR3 is 13 residues. Germline V CDR1 and CDR2: DFQATT, SNEGSKA (reference sequence). CDR3 sequence reads: CSVSGRGPYEQYF.

The chain has TRBV20-1 and TRBJ2-7. The CDR3 spans 12 residues. In germline, CDR1 is DFQATT, CDR2 SNEGSKA (reference sequence). The CDR3 protein is CSAREIGLEQYF.

This chain uses TRBV28 with TRBJ2-7; TCRdb proposes TRBD2, but this gene call is untestable without DNA. CDR3 length: 15 amino acids. In germline, CDR1 is MDHEN, CDR2 SYDVKM. The CDR3 reads CASSLPSGDPDEQYF.

The chain employs TRBV7-9 and TRBJ1-4; the D call of TRBD1 rests on TCRdb alone, since no DNA is present to check it. This CDR3 comprises 15 residues. CDR1 is SEHNR, CDR2 FQNEAQ, per germline (reference sequence). CDR3 sequence: CASSPAGQGLEKLFF.

The rearrangement links TRBV10-3 to TRBJ2-3; TCRdb lists TRBD1, though no DNA is available to test this call. The CDR3 is 18 amino acids. Germline V gives CDR1 ENHRY, CDR2 SYGVKD. CDR3 protein: CAISESPRDPGVTDTQYF.

The chain uses TRBV28 and TRBJ2-5; no DNA is available, so the TRBD2 call from TCRdb remains unchecked. This CDR3 contains 13 residues. Germline V gives CDR1 MDHEN, CDR2 SYDVKM. The CDR3 sequence is CAARSSGQETQYF.

The chain has TRBV5-5 and TRBJ1-5. The CDR3 spans 15 residues. CDR1 is SGHKS and CDR2 is YYEKEE in the germline V gene (reference sequence). The CDR3 is CASSSQYDSNQPQHF. Supplemented by reference TRBV5-5 and TRBJ1-5, the full variable domain reads DAGVTQSPTHLIKTRGQQVTLRCSPISGHKSVSWYQQVLGQGPQFIFQYYEKEERGRGNFPDRFSARQFPNYSSELNVNALLLGDSALYLCASSSQYDSNQPQHFGDGTRLSIL.

The rearrangement uses TRBV12-3 or TRBV12-4 and TRBJ2-1. This CDR3 has 13 amino acids. This CDR3 reads CASTESGRNEQFF.

This chain connects TRBV20-1 to TRBJ1-2; TCRdb's D gene call, TRBD1, goes unchecked for lack of DNA. Germline CDR1 and CDR2: DFQATT and SNEGSKA (reference sequence). There are 13 residues in the CDR3. The CDR3 here is CSALVAGYYGYTF.

The rearrangement uses TRBV12-3 or TRBV12-4 and TRBJ2-3; TCRdb's D gene call, TRBD2, goes unchecked for lack of DNA. This CDR3 has 16 amino acids. The chain's CDR3 is CASSTTSGGATDTQYF.